Following are 17 T cell receptor beta chains from one sample sequenced in a study of regulatory T cells in long-lasting Graves disease. Arm-PCR with iRepertoire HTBI primers amplified the CDR3 regions for these TCR beta libraries. TCRdb fed the multiplex PCR reads into MiXCR, producing one record per CDR3 protein. The data show about 540,000 distinct CDR3 sequences, approximately 12% seen once. Time point reported: newly diagnosed GD, antithyroid drugs for less than 3 months. After RNA was extracted from PBMCs, the TCR library was made from it. A further study also used this sample, focusing on T cells in Graves' hyperthyroidism and ophthalmopathy.

The specimen comprised peripheral blood mononuclear cells (PBMCs), sampled at new diagnosis, from a patient treated with antithyroid drugs. The receptors shown here come from a man aged 25-40 years with Graves disease.

This chain connects TRBV3-1 to TRBJ2-7, with TRBD2 identical over 10 bases. J lost 5 bases, V lost 4 bases, and 5 bases had no gene match. In germline, CDR1 is LGHDT, CDR2 YNNKEL (reference sequence). The CDR3 consists of 14 residues. CDR3 nucleotides: TGTGCCAGCAGCCGAGCGGGAGGGGTCGACGAGCAGTACTTC. Protein sequence: CASSRAGGVDEQYF.

Many counts were recorded for this clonotype. This chain joins TRBV2 and TRBJ2-7, with TRBD1 matching over 7 bases. Germline CDR1 is SNHLY and CDR2 is FYNNEI. V trimming: 7 bases; J trimming: 2 bases; junction bases outside the gene matches: 8. This CDR3 spans 14 amino acids. The CDR3 DNA reads TGTGCCAGCATCGCAATCCAGGGGGCCTACGAGCAGTACTTC. Its protein is CASIAIQGAYEQYF.

The genes are TRBV19 and TRBJ2-7, with D unclear. Germline V gene data show CDR1 as LNHDA and CDR2 as SQIVND (reference sequence). The germline V and J ends were trimmed by 5 bases and 2 bases, with 16 bases remaining between them. This CDR3 is built from 15 residues. The CDR3 coding sequence is TGTGCCAGTAGTGCTCCGGGCCGCTCTCCCTACGAGCAGTACTTC. Residues: CASSAPGRSPYEQYF.

This clonotype has a handful of counts. The rearrangement links TRBV19 to TRBJ2-4; D gene uncertain. Germline lookup yields CDR1 LNHDA and CDR2 SQIVND (reference sequence). There are 12 residues in the CDR3. V was trimmed by 5 bases and J by 9 bases, leaving 11 bases between them. CDR3 sequence reads: CASSADESIQYF. The CDR3 nucleotides read TGTGCCAGTAGTGCGGACGAAAGCATTCAGTACTTC.

J is TRBJ1-1 and V is TRBV20-1; the match to TRBD1 covers 7 bases. V shed 6 bases and J 7 bases; nucleotides not matched to a gene: 5. Germline CDR1 reads DFQATT; CDR2 reads SNEGSKA (reference sequence). This CDR3 is 11 amino acids long. The CDR3: CSATDRDEAFF. The CDR3, as DNA: TGCAGTGCCACCGACAGGGATGAAGCTTTCTTT.

This clonotype was counted ten times or more. The genes are TRBV6-5 and TRBJ2-3; possible D gene TRBD1, 6 bases. V lost 2 bases and J 3 bases, leaving 12 bases between the germline ends. Germline assignment: CDR1 MNHEY and CDR2 SVGAGI. The CDR3 contains 15 residues. The CDR3 coding sequence is TGTGCCAGCAGTTACGCTCCACAGGGAACAGATACGCAGTATTTT. Its protein is CASSYAPQGTDTQYF.

This clonotype appeared many times. The V gene is TRBV10-3, the J gene TRBJ2-7; 8 bases align to TRBD2. Looked up from germline, CDR1 is ENHRY and CDR2 is SYGVKD. V shed 3 bases, J shed 5 bases, and the junction held 9 bases outside the gene matches. This CDR3 contains 15 residues. DNA of the CDR3: TGTGCCATCAGTGAATCCGGGACTAGGGTGAACGAGCAGTACTTC. Amino acid sequence: CAISESGTRVNEQYF.

The sample holds a few counts of this clonotype. This clone may be a read error of a much larger clone one base away. For the CDR3, the DNA is TGCAGTGCTAGAAACTCGGAGGGGTCATACGAGCAGTACTTC. Encoded protein: CSARNSEGSYEQYF. V is TRBV20-1 and J is TRBJ2-7; maybe TRBD2 (6 bases). Trimming cost V 2 bases and J 4 bases, with 15 bases left between them. Germline V CDR1 and CDR2: DFQATT, SNEGSKA (reference sequence). CDR3 length: 14 amino acids.

This clonotype was detected a few times. The chain is built from TRBV7-6 and TRBJ1-3; no clear D. CDR1 is SGHVS and CDR2 is FNYEAQ in the germline V gene. This CDR3 has 15 amino acids. Trimming shortened V by 6 bases and J by 0 bases, and 12 bases separated the two germline ends. The CDR3 coding sequence is TGTGCCAGCAGATCTCGGATTGGCTCTGGAAACACCATATATTTT. Residues: CASRSRIGSGNTIYF.

This clonotype was counted ten times or more. The chain carries TRBV6-1 and TRBJ2-5, with D possibly TRBD1 on 6 matching bases. CDR3 length: 13 amino acids. Trimming took 9 bases from V and 1 from J, leaving 12 bases between them. The germline V gene has CDR1 MNHNS and CDR2 SASEGT. The CDR3 coding sequence is TGTGCCAGTGGACAGAGGGGCCAAGAGACCCAGTACTTC. Its translation is CASGQRGQETQYF.

In this sample, this clonotype turned up many times. The chain has TRBV20-1 and TRBJ2-7; no clear D. CDR1 and CDR2 (germline): DFQATT, SNEGSKA (reference sequence). This CDR3 is 12 amino acids long. The V gene lost 6 bases and the J gene lost 2 bases, with 11 bases spanning the gap. The CDR3 protein is CSAVGLTYEQYF. The CDR3 DNA sequence: TGCAGTGCCGTGGGTCTAACCTACGAGCAGTACTTC.

This clonotype was picked up many times. The rearrangement links TRBV12-3 or TRBV12-4 to TRBJ2-7; D not certain. Deletions cut 6 bases from V and 7 bases from J, with 13 bases between. The CDR3 runs 12 residues. In nucleotides, the CDR3 is TGTGCCAGCAGCTTAAGGTCCGGGGAGCAGTACTTC. Translated: CASSLRSGEQYF.

The V gene is TRBV5-1, the J gene TRBJ1-3; no reliable D call. The CDR3 covers 16 residues. The germline V and J ends were trimmed by 0 bases and 0 bases, with 10 bases remaining between them. CDR1 SGHRS and CDR2 YFSETQ come from the germline V gene. CDR3 coding DNA: TGCGCCAGCAGCTTGGGCGGACTACACTCTGGAAACACCATATATTTT. Protein sequence: CASSLGGLHSGNTIYF.

This clonotype was seen at least ten times. The chain combines TRBV18 with TRBJ2-7; 7 bases align to TRBD1. Trimming removed 6 bases from V and 12 bases from J; junction bases left unmatched: 14. Germline values: CDR1 KGHSH, CDR2 LQKENI. CDR3 length: 13 amino acids. The CDR3 spells CASSTTGSHEAYF. In DNA, the CDR3 is TGTGCCAGCTCCACGACAGGGTCGCATGAAGCGTACTTC.

On this clonotype: Just one base apart from a much larger clone, this may be a read error. This chain connects TRBV6-2 or TRBV6-3 to TRBJ1-2; no clear D gene. V dropped 5 bases and J dropped 5 bases, with 12 bases sitting between them. This CDR3 is built from 13 residues. Germline CDR1 reads MNHEY; CDR2 reads SVGEGT. CDR3: CASSDAPGYGYTF. In DNA form, the CDR3 reads TGTGCCAGCAGTGATGCTCCCGGATATGGCTACACCTTC.

This clonotype was counted ten times or more. This chain connects TRBV28 to TRBJ2-7, with D unresolved. V gave up 4 bases and J gave up 4 bases, with 11 bases separating them. Germline V CDR1 and CDR2: MDHEN, SYDVKM. This CDR3 has 13 residues. CDR3 DNA sequence: TGTGCCAGCAGTTCCTTCTTCCTTTACGAGCAGTACTTC. Its protein product is CASSSFFLYEQYF.

This clonotype occurred many times. The chain recombines TRBV7-2 with TRBJ2-5, with 11 bases that match TRBD1. Germline V gene sequence: CDR1 SGHTA, CDR2 FQGNSA. The CDR3 has 14 residues. Germline trimming cut 6 bases from V and 3 bases from J; bases unmatched to any gene: 3. The CDR3 protein is CASRRGQGEETQYF. DNA of the CDR3: TGTGCCAGCAGGCGGGGACAGGGGGAAGAGACCCAGTACTTC.